This TCR beta chain originates from a study of OX40 agonist ivuxolimab in advanced cancers. This clone has more than one count but fewer than ten. Its cognate antigen is unknown. Trimming shortened V by 5 bases and J by 6 bases, and 10 bases separated the two germline ends. The CDR3 runs 12 residues. Germline-derived CDR1 and CDR2 are LNHDA and SQIVND (reference sequence). The method was immunoSEQ multiplex PCR; TCRdb's version includes in-frame clones alone and lacks a portion of them. The repertoire includes 15,000 to 20,000 clones, 87% of them detected once, and 25% to 35% sits in the top ten. Points from the study as a whole: Antigen targets of the expanded peripheral T cells went undetermined.

Here the sequenced sample was CD4+ or CD8+ T cells sorted from blood, taken in a trial of the OX40 agonist ivuxolimab. This clonotype was sampled from an adult with an advanced solid tumor such as melanoma, head and neck, liver or kidney cancer. The chain has TRBV19 and TRBJ1-2; D is unresolved. CDR3 DNA: TGTGCCAGTAGTCCCCACCGGAATGGCTACACCTTC. It encodes CASSPHRNGYTF.